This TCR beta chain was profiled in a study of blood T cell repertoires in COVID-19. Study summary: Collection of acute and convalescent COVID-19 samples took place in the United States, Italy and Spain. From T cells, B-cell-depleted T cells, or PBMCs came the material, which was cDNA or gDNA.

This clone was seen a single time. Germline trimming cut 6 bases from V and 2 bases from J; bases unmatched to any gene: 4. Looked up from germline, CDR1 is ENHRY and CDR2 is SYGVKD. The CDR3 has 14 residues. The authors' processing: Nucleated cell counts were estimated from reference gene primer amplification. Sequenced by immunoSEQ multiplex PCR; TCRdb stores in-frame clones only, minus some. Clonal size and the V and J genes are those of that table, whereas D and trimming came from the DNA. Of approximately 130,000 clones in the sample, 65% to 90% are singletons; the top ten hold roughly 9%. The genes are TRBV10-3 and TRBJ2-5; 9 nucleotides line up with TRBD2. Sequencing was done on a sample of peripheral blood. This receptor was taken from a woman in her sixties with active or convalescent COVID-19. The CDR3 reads CAIRGSGGQETQYF. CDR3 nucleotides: TGTGCCATCAGGGGTAGCGGGGGACAAGAGACCCAGTACTTC.